This TCR beta chain was sequenced in a study of blood T cell repertoires in COVID-19. Authors' data handling: Amplifying reference gene primers gave estimates of nucleated cell counts. Clones were sequenced by immunoSEQ multiplex PCR, and TCRdb holds only the in-frame ones, with some missing. The DNA was the basis for D and trimming; V, J and clone size are from that table. In the table there are roughly 270,000 clones, 85% of which are singletons. The ends were cut back, 5 bases at V and 7 bases at J, with 15 bases in the middle. The CDR3 runs 15 residues. Germline V gene data show CDR1 as MDHEN and CDR2 as SYDVKM.

The sample consisted of peripheral blood. This receptor was obtained from a man aged 50 to 60 with active or convalescent COVID-19. The chain recombines TRBV28 with TRBJ1-6; tentatively, D is TRBD1 (5 bases). CDR3 sequence: CASSPPRGVNSPLHF. The CDR3 DNA is TGTGCCAGCAGTCCACCGCGGGGCGTAAATTCACCCCTCCACTTT.